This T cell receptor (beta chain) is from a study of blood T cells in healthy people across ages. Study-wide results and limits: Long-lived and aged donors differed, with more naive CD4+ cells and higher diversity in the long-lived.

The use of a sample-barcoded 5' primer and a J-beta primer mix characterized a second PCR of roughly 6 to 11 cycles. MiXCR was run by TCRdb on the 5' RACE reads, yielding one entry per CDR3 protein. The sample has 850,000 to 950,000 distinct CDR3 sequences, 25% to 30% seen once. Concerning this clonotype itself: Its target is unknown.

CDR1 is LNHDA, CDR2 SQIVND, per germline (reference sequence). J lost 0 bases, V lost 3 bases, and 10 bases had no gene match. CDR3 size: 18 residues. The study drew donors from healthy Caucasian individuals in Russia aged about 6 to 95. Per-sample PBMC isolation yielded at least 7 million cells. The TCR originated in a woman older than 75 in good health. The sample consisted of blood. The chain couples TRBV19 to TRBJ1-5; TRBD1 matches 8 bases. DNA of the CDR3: TGTGCCAGTAGTATTAGCAGGGGGCTGTTTTATAGCAATCAGCCCCAGCATTTT. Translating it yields CASSISRGLFYSNQPQHF.